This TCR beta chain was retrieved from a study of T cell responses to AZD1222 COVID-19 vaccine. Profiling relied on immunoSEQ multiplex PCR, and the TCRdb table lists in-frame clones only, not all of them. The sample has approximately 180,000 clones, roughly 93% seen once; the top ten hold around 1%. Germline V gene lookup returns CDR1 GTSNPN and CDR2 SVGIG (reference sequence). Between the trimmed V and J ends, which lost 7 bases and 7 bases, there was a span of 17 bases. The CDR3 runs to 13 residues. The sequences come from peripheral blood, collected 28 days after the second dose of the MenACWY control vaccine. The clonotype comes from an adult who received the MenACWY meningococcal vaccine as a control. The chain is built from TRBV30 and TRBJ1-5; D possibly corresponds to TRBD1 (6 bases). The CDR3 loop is CAFSGGGQQPQHF. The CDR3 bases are TGTGCCTTCTCCGGGGGGGGGCAACAGCCCCAGCATTTT.